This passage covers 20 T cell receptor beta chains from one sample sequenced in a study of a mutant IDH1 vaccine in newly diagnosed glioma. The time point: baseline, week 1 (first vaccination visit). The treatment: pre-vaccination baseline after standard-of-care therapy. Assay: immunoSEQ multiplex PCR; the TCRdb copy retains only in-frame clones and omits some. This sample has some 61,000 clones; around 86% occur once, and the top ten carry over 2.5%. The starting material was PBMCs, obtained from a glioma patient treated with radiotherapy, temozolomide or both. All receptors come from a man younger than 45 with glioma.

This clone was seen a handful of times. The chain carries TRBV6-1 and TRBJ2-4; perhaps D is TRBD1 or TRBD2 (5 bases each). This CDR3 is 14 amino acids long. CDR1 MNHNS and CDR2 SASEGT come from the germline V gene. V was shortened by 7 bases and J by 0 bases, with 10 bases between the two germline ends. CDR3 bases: TGTGCCAGCACGAGGGGCCTAGCCAAAAACATTCAGTACTTC. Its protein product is CASTRGLAKNIQYF.

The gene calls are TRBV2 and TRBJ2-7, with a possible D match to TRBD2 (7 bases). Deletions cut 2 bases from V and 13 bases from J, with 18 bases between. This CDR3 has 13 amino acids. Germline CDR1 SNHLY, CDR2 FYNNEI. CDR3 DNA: TGTGCCAGCAGTGAACGGGGCGGCGGGGGCCCTTACTTC. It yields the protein CASSERGGGGPYF. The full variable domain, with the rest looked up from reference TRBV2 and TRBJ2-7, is EPEVTQTPSHQVTQMGQEVILRCVPISNHLYFYWYRQILGQKVEFLVSFYNNEISEKSEIFDDQFSVERPDGSNFTLKIRSTKLEDSAMYFCASSERGGGGPYFGPGTRLTVT.

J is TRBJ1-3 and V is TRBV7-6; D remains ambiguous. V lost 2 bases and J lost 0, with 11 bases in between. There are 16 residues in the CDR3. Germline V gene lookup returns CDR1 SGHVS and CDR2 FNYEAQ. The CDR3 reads CASSLISLSSGNTIYF. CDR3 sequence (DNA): TGTGCCAGCAGCTTAATCTCACTTAGCTCTGGAAACACCATATATTTT.

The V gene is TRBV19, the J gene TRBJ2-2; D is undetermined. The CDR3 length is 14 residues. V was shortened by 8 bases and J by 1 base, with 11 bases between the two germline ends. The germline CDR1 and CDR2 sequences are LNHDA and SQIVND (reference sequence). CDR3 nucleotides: TGTGCCAGTGGCGCAGGCTGGAACACCGGGGAGCTGTTTTTT. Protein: CASGAGWNTGELFF.

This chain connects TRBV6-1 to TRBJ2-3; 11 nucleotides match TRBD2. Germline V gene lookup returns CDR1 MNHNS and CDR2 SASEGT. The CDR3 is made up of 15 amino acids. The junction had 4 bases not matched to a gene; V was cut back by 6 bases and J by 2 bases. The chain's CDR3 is CASRGLAATTDTQYF. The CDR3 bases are TGTGCCAGCAGGGGACTAGCGGCCACCACAGATACGCAGTATTTT.

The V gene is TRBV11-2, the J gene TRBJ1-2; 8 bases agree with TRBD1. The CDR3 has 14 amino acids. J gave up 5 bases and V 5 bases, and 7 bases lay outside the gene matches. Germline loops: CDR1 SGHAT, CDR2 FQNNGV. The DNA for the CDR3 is TGTGCCAGCAGCCCTACAGGGGGTGTATATGGCTACACCTTC. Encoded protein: CASSPTGGVYGYTF.

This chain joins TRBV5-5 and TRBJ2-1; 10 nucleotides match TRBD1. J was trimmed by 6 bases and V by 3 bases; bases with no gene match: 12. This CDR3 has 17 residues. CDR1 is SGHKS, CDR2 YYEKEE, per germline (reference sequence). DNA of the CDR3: TGTGCCAGCAGCTCGGCTCCGGGACAGGGGAGCCCCAATGAGCAGTTCTTC. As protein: CASSSAPGQGSPNEQFF.

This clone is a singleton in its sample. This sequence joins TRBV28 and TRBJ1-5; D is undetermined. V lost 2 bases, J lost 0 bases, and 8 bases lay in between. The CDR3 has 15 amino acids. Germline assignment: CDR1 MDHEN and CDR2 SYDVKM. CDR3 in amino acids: CASSLGPGSNQPQHF. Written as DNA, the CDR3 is TGTGCCAGCAGTTTAGGGCCGGGTAGCAATCAGCCCCAGCATTTT.

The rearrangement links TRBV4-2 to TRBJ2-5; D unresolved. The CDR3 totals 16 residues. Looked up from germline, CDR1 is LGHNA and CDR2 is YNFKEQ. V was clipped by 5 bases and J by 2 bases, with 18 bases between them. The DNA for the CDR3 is TGTGCCAGCAGCGTAGCTCTAGAGGATGTACAAGAGACCCAGTACTTC. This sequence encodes CASSVALEDVQETQYF.

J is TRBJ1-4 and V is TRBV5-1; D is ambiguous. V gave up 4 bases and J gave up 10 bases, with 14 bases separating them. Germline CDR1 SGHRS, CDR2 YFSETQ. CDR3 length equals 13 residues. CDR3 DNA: TGCGCCAGCAGCCCTGTTGAGGACGGAAAACTGTTTTTT. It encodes CASSPVEDGKLFF. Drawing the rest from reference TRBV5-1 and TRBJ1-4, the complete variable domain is KAGVTQTPRYLIKTRGQQVTLSCSPISGHRSVSWYQQTPGQGLQFLFEYFSETQRNKGNFPGRFSGRQFSNSRSEMNVSTLELGDSALYLCASSPVEDGKLFFGSGTQLSVL.

The CDR3 region is CASKDLMNTEAFF. In DNA form, the CDR3 reads TGTGCCAGCAAGGATCTCATGAACACTGAAGCTTTCTTT. This chain connects TRBV2 to TRBJ1-1, with D hard to call. The CDR3 has 13 amino acids. V lost 7 bases, J lost 0 bases, and 9 bases lay in between. Per the germline V gene, CDR1 is SNHLY and CDR2 is FYNNEI.

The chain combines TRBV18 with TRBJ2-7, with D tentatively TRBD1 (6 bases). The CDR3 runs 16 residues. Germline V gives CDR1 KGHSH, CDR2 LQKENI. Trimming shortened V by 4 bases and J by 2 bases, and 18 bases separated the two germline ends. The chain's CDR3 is CASSLLGGTQTYEQYF. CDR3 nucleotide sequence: TGTGCCAGCTCACTCTTAGGGGGAACCCAGACCTACGAGCAGTACTTC. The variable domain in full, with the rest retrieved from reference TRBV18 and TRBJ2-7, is NAGVMQNPRHLVRRRGQEARLRCSPMKGHSHVYWYRQLPEEGLKFMVYLQKENIIDESGMPKERFSAEFPKEGPSILRIQQVVRGDSAAYFCASSLLGGTQTYEQYFGPGTRLTVT.

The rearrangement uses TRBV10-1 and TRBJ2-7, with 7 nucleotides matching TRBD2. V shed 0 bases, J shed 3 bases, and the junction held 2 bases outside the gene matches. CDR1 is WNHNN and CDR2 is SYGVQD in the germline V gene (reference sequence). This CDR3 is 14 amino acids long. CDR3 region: CASSESQRGYEQYF. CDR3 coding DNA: TGCGCCAGCAGTGAGTCACAGCGGGGCTACGAGCAGTACTTC.

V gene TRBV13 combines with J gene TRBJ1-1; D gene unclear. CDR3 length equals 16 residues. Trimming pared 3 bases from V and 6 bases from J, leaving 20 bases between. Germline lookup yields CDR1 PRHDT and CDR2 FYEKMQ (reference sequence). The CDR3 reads CASSFAQERGNPEAFF. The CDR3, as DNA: TGTGCCAGCAGCTTCGCGCAGGAGAGAGGTAACCCTGAAGCTTTCTTT.

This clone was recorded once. The CDR3 spells CASTRQGATNEKLFF. CDR3 coding DNA: TGTGCCAGCACCAGACAGGGAGCAACTAATGAAAAACTGTTTTTT. This sequence joins TRBV6-1 and TRBJ1-4, with 7 bases fitting TRBD1. This CDR3 region has 15 residues. V was pared by 7 bases and J by 0 bases, with 5 bases of the junction left unmatched. Germline V CDR1 and CDR2: MNHNS, SASEGT.

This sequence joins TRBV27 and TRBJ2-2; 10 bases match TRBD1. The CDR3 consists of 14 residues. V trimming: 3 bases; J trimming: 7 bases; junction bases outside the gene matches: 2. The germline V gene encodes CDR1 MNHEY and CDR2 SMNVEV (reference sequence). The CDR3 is CASSLGQGIGELFF. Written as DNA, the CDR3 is TGTGCCAGCAGTTTGGGACAGGGGATCGGGGAGCTGTTTTTT.

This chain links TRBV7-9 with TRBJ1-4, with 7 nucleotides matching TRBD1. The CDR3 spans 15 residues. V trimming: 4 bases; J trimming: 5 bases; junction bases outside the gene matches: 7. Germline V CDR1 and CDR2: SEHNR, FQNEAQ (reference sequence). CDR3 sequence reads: CASSSGTVENEKLFF. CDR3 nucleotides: TGTGCCAGCAGCTCGGGGACAGTAGAAAATGAAAAACTGTTTTTT. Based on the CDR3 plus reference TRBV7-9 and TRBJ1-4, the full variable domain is DTGVSQNPRHKITKRGQNVTFRCDPISEHNRLYWYRQTLGQGPEFLTYFQNEAQLEKSRLLSDRFSAERPKGSFSTLEIQRTEQGDSAMYLCASSSGTVENEKLFFGSGTQLSVL.

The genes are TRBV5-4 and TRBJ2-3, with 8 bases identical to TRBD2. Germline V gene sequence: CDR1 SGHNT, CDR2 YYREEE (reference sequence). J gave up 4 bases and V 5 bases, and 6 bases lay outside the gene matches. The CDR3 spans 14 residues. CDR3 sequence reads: CASSFFGGADTQYF. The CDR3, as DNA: TGTGCCAGCAGTTTTTTCGGGGGGGCAGATACGCAGTATTTT. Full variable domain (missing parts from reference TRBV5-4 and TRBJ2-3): ETGVTQSPTHLIKTRGQQVTLRCSSQSGHNTVSWYQQALGQGPQFIFQYYREEENGRGNFPPRFSGLQFPNYSSELNVNALELDDSALYLCASSFFGGADTQYFGPGTRLTVL.

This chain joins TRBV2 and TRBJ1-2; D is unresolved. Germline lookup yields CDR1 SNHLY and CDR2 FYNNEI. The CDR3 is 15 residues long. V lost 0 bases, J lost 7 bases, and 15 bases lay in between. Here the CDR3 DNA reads TGTGCCAGCAGTGAAGCGCAAACCCGCGGAAGTGGCTACACCTTC. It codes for CASSEAQTRGSGYTF.

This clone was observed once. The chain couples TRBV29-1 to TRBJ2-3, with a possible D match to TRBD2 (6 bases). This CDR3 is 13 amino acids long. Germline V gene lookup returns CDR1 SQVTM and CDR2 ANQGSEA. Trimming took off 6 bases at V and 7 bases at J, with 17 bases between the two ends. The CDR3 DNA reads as TGCAGCGTCGTCACCGGGGGTGGAAATACGCAGTATTTT. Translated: CSVVTGGGNTQYF.